Described below is a single T cell receptor (beta chain) sequence and its context. The V and J ends lost 4 bases and 6 bases, in that order; junction bases with no gene match: 8. The length of the CDR3 is 15 residues. The germline CDR1 and CDR2 sequences are SNHLY and FYNNEI. Per the original methods: Out-of-frame sequences were removed, leaving 2,204,828 distinct TCRbeta sequences. Data came from immunoSEQ multiplex PCR; TCRdb stores just in-frame clones and leaves some out. Clone size and V and J calls were adopted from that table, with D and trimming inferred from the DNA. The sample consists of approximately 74,000 clones, about 75% of them appearing once. This sample was taken from a study of memory CD4+ T cells and cytomegalovirus serostatus. The sort gate was single viable CD3+CD4+CD8-CD45RO+ cells for memory CD4+ T cells.

The chain carries TRBV2 and TRBJ2-1, with 8 bases fitting TRBD2. Input material: memory CD4+ T cells from blood. The sequence was obtained from an adult in good health and CMV-seropositive. The CDR3 sequence: CASSGFAGGGNEQFF. The CDR3 DNA follows: TGTGCCAGCAGTGGCTTCGCGGGGGGCGGCAATGAGCAGTTCTTC.